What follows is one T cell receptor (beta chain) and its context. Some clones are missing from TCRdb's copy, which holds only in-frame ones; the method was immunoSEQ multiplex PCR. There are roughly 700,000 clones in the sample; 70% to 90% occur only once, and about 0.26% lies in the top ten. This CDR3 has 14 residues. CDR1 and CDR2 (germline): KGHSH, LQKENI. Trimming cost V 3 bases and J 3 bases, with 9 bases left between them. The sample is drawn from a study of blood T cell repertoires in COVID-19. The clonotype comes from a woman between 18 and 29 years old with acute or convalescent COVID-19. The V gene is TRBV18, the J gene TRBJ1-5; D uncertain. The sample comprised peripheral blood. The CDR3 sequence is CASSPLATNQPQHF. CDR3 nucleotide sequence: TGTGCCAGCTCACCCTTGGCCACCAATCAGCCCCAGCATTTT.